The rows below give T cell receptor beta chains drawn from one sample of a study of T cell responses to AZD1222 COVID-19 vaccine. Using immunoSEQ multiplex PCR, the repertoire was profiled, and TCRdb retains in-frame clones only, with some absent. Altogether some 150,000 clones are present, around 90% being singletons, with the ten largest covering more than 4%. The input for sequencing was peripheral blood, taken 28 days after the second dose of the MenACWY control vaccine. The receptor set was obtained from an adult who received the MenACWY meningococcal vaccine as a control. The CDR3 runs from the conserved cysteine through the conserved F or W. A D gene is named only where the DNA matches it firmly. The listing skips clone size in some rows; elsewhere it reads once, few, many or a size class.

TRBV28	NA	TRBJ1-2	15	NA	CASSRGAAPNYGYTF	TGTGCCAGCAGTCGCGGGGCCGCCCCTAACTATGGCTACACCTTC
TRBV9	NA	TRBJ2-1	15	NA	CASSVVPLSPTEQFF	TGTGCCAGCAGCGTAGTACCGTTGTCCCCCACTGAGCAGTTCTTC
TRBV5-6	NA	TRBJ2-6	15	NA	CASSLWGSGANVLTF	TGTGCCAGCAGCTTGTGGGGCTCTGGGGCCAACGTCCTGACTTTC
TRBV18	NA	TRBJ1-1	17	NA	CASSQRDPANRGTEAFF	TGTGCCAGCTCACAGAGGGACCCCGCAAATCGGGGCACTGAAGCTTTCTTT
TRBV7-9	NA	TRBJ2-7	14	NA	CASSPTGGDYEQYF	TGTGCCAGCAGCCCCACAGGGGGGGATTACGAGCAGTACTTC
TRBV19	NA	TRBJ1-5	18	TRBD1	CASSISGQGDYSNQPQHF	TGTGCCAGTAGTATCTCGGGACAGGGTGATTATAGCAATCAGCCCCAGCATTTT
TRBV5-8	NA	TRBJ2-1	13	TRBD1	CASSTGQANEQFF	TGTGCCAGCAGCACGGGACAGGCCAATGAGCAGTTCTTC
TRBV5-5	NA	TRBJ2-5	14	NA	CASSRIQGQETQYF	TGTGCCAGCAGCCGAATTCAGGGCCAAGAGACCCAGTACTTC
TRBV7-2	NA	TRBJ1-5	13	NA	CASSQGANQPQHF	TGTGCCAGCAGTCAGGGTGCGAATCAGCCCCAGCATTTT
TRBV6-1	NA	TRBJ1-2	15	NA	CASSDPSQADYGYTF	TGTGCCAGCAGTGATCCTTCACAGGCTGACTATGGCTACACCTTC
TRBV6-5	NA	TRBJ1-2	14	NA	CASTRDPRGYGYTF	TGTGCCAGCACCCGGGATCCCAGGGGCTATGGCTACACCTTC
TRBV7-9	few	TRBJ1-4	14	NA	CASSLALLTPELFF	TGTGCCAGCAGCTTAGCGCTACTTACTCCAGAACTGTTTTTT
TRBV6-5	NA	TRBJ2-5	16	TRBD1	CASSSGTGGFVETQYF	TGTGCCAGCAGTTCCGGGACAGGCGGGTTCGTAGAGACCCAGTACTTC
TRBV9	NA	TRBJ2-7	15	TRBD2	CASSVGLAGTYEQYF	TGTGCCAGCAGCGTGGGACTAGCGGGGACCTACGAGCAGTACTTC
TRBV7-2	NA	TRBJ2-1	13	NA	CASSMSWDNEQFF	TGTGCCAGCAGCATGTCATGGGACAATGAGCAGTTCTTC
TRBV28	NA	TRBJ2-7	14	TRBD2	CASRHTSGTYEQYF	TGTGCCAGCAGACATACTAGCGGGACTTACGAGCAGTACTTC
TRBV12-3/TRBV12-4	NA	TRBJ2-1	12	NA	CASSQTRGEQFF	TGTGCCAGCAGTCAGACCCGAGGTGAGCAGTTCTTC
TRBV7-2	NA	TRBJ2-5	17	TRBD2	CASSFGTSGRAGETQYF	TGTGCCAGCAGCTTCGGGACTAGCGGGAGGGCCGGGGAGACCCAGTACTTC
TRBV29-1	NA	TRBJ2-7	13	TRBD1	CSVESRGHHEQYF	TGCAGCGTTGAATCCAGGGGGCACCACGAGCAGTACTTC
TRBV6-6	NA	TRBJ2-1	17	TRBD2	CASSQLIGTKNYNEQFF	TGTGCCAGCAGTCAACTGATCGGGACTAAAAACTACAATGAGCAGTTCTTC
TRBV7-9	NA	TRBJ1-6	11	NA	CASSFHSPLHF	TGTGCCAGCAGCTTCCATTCACCCCTCCACTTT
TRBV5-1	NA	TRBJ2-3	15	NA	CASSLGTSFTDTQYF	TGCGCCAGCAGCTTAGGGACATCTTTCACAGATACGCAGTATTTT
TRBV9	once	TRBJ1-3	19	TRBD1	CASSVAVLTGGRTGNTIYF	TGTGCCAGCAGCGTAGCGGTCCTCACAGGGGGCAGGACTGGAAACACCATATATTTT
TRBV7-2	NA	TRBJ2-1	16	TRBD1	CASRQDRGSSYNEQFF	TGTGCCAGCAGACAAGACAGGGGCTCGTCCTACAATGAGCAGTTCTTC
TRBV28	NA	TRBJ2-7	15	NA	CASSGTSTRIYEQYF	TGTGCCAGCAGCGGGACTTCAACTCGGATCTACGAGCAGTACTTC
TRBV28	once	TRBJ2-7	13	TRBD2	CAGGTSGRGEQYF	TGTGCCGGGGGGACTAGCGGGAGGGGTGAGCAGTACTTC
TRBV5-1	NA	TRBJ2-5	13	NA	CASSVIPWETQYF	TGCGCCAGCAGCGTTATCCCGTGGGAGACCCAGTACTTC
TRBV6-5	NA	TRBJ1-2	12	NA	CATRFEGKGYTF	TGTGCCACCCGGTTCGAGGGTAAGGGCTACACCTTC
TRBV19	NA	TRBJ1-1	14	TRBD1	CASSMGQVNTEAFF	TGTGCCAGTAGTATGGGACAGGTCAACACTGAAGCTTTCTTT
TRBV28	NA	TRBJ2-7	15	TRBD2	CASSSTSGVVYEQYF	TGTGCCAGCAGTTCGACTAGCGGGGTGGTGTACGAGCAGTACTTC
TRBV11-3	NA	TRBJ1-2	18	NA	CASSPPEHKPFANYGYTF	TGTGCCAGCAGCCCCCCCGAGCATAAGCCTTTCGCTAACTATGGCTACACCTTC
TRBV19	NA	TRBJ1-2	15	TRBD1	CASSIPGQALYGYTF	TGTGCCAGTAGTATCCCCGGACAGGCCCTCTATGGCTACACCTTC
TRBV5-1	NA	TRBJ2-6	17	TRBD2	CASSFSSGVSGANVLTF	TGCGCCAGCAGCTTTTCCAGCGGGGTTTCGGGGGCCAACGTCCTGACTTTC
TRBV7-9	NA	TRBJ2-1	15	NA	CASSLGRGSYNEQFF	TGTGCCAGCAGCTTGGGCAGGGGTTCCTACAATGAGCAGTTCTTC
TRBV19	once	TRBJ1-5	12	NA	CASSPYLGTQHF	TGTGCCAGTAGTCCATATTTAGGTACCCAGCATTTT
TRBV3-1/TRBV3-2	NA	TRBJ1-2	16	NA	CASSARSPYPRYGYTF	TGTGCCAGCAGCGCCAGATCCCCTTATCCCCGCTATGGCTACACCTTC
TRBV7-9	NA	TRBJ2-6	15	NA	CASSLSASGANVLTF	TGTGCCAGCAGCTTATCAGCGTCTGGGGCCAACGTCCTGACTTTC
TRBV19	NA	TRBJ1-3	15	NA	CASSARQTSGNTIYF	TGTGCCAGTAGTGCCCGACAGACCTCTGGAAACACCATATATTTT
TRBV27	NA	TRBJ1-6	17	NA	CASSSISEGVYNSPLHF	TGTGCCAGCAGCTCGATCTCGGAGGGCGTTTATAATTCACCCCTCCACTTT
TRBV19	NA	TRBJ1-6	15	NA	CASRARAATNSPLHF	TGTGCCAGTAGGGCTCGGGCCGCTACTAATTCACCCCTCCACTTT
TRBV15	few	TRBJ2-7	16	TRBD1	CATSRGQGLGSYEQYF	TGTGCCACCAGCAGAGGACAGGGCTTAGGCTCCTACGAGCAGTACTTC
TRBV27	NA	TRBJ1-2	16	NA	CASSLGYDSELYGYTF	TGTGCCAGCAGTTTGGGATATGACAGCGAACTCTATGGCTACACCTTC
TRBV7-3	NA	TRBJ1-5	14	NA	CASSLELGDQPQHF	TGTGCCAGCAGCTTAGAATTAGGCGATCAGCCCCAGCATTTT
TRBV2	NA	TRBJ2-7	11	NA	CASTLGGEQYF	TGTGCCAGCACTTTAGGAGGCGAGCAGTACTTC
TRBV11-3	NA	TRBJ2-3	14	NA	CASSLGENTDTQYF	TGTGCCAGCAGCTTGGGGGAAAACACAGATACGCAGTATTTT
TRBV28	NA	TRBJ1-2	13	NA	CASRDTANYGYTF	TGTGCCAGCAGGGACACCGCTAACTATGGCTACACCTTC
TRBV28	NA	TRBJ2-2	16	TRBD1	CASRTLGQGGSGELFF	TGTGCCAGCAGGACCCTGGGACAGGGGGGTTCCGGGGAGCTGTTTTTT
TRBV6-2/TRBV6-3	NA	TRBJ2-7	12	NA	CASSVLVYEQYF	TGTGCCAGCAGCGTACTTGTCTACGAGCAGTACTTC
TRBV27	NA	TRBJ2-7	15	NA	CASSLGGGTSYEQYF	TGTGCCAGCAGTCTAGGGGGGGGGACCTCCTACGAGCAGTACTTC
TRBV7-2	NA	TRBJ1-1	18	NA	CASSSTGPVFTGNLEAFF	TGTGCCAGCAGCTCCACAGGACCAGTCTTCACAGGGAATCTTGAAGCTTTCTTT
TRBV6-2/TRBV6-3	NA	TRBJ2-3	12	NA	CASSQGADTQYF	TGTGCCAGCAGCCAAGGGGCAGATACGCAGTATTTT
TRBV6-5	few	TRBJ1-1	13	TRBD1	CASRQGRGTEAFF	TGTGCCAGTAGACAGGGGCGGGGCACTGAAGCTTTCTTT
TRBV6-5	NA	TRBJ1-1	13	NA	CASYPRTVLDGFF	TGTGCCAGCTACCCCAGGACTGTCTTGGATGGGTTCTTT
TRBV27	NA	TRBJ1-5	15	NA	CASSLRQDGVQPQHF	TGTGCCAGCAGTTTACGGCAGGATGGGGTTCAGCCCCAGCATTTT
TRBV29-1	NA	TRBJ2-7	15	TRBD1	CSVLDRVLGLGEQYF	TGCAGCGTTCTCGACAGGGTGTTGGGTTTGGGCGAGCAGTACTTC
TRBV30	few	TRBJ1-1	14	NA	CAWVWSGGNTEAFF	TGTGCCTGGGTGTGGAGTGGAGGGAACACTGAAGCTTTCTTT
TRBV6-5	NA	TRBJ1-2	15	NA	CASSYSRGGSGGYTF	TGTGCCAGCAGTTACAGCCGCGGGGGGAGCGGTGGCTACACCTTC